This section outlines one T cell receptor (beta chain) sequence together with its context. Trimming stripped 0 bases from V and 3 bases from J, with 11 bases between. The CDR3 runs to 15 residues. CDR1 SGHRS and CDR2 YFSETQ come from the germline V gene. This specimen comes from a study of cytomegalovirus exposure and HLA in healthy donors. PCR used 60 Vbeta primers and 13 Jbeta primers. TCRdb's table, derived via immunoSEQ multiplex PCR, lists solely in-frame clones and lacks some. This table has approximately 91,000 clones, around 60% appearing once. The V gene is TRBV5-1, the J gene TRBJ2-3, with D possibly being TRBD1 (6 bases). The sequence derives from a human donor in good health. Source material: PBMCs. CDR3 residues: CASSLGKGDTDTQYF. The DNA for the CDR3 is TGCGCCAGCAGCTTGGGGAAGGGGGATACAGATACGCAGTATTTT.